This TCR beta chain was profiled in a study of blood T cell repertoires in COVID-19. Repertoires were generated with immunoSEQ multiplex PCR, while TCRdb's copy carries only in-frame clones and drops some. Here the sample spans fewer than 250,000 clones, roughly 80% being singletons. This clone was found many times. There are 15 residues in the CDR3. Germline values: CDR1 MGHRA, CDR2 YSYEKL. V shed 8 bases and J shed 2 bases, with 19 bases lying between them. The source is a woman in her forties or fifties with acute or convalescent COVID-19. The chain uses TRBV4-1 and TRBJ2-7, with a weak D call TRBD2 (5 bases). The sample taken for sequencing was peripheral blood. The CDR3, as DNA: TGCGCCAGCGGCACCGGGATCAAGGCCCCCTACGAGCAGTACTTC. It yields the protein CASGTGIKAPYEQYF.